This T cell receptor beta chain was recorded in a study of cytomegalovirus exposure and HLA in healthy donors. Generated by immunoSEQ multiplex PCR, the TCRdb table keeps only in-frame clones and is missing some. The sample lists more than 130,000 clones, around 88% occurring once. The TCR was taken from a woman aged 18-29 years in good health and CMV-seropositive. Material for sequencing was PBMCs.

The CDR3 region has the DNA TGTGCCAGCAATGGACAGGGTCCCAGGACGCAGTATTTT. Translating it yields CASNGQGPRTQYF. The V call is TRBV2, the J call TRBJ2-3; 8 positions agree with TRBD1. Per germline, CDR1 SNHLY and CDR2 FYNNEI. The CDR3 has 13 residues. With 7 bases clipped from V and 9 bases from J, the junction kept 9 bases outside the gene matches.